This is a list of T cell receptor beta chains from one sample in a study of human T cells and chemical hapten exposure. TCRdb re-called the RACE reads through MiXCR, storing one row per CDR3 protein. The profile shows 75,000 to 100,000 distinct CDR3 sequences, about 10% of them singletons. Sequences were derived from whole blood, sampled in connection with sensitization to the hapten diphenylcyclopropenone (DPC). All receptors come from a man aged 35 to 55 with alopecia areata. Some clones in this sample may be carry-over from other donors' samples. Both conserved end residues are part of each CDR3. A D gene is named only where the DNA matches it firmly. Clone size is not always given. Where it is, it says once, few, many or a class for expanded clones.

v_gene,j_gene,abundance,d_gene,CDR3nt,CDR3aa
TRBV2,TRBJ2-2,.,.,TGTGCCAGCAGTGAATCAGACCATTGGGCCGGGGAGCTGTTTTTT,CASSESDHWAGELFF
TRBV6-1,TRBJ2-3,many,.,TGTGCCAGCAGTGAAGAGGTGTCAGATACGCAGTATTTT,CASSEEVSDTQYF
TRBV29-1,TRBJ2-1,many,.,TGCAGCGTTGCCGAGACAGGGAGGGTGGACGGTGAGCAGTTCTTC,CSVAETGRVDGEQFF
TRBV7-3,TRBJ1-2,many,TRBD1,TGTGCCAGCAGCCCCGCAGGGGGCGGTGGTGGCTACACCTTC,CASSPAGGGGGYTF
TRBV6-5,TRBJ2-5,few,.,TGTGCCAGTTCTAAGTCGGGGTCAGAGACCCAGTACTTC,CASSKSGSETQYF
TRBV5-4,TRBJ2-1,.,.,TGTGCCAGCAGCTTGGACGAGAATAATGAGCAGTTCTTC,CASSLDENNEQFF
TRBV5-4,TRBJ2-7,many,.,TGTGCCAGCAGCTTTGGGGGGCGCAGGAACGAGCAGTACTTC,CASSFGGRRNEQYF
TRBV20-1,TRBJ1-6,many,.,TGCAGTGCTAGCGTGCAGGGTGGGTTGTCGGTTGACTTT,CSASVQGGLSVDF
TRBV29-1,TRBJ1-2,few,.,TGCAGCGCCCAAGTCGGGGATGGCTACACCTTC,CSAQVGDGYTF
TRBV3-1,TRBJ2-7,.,.,TGTGCCAGCAGCCGAGGCTACGAGCAGTACTTC,CASSRGYEQYF
TRBV5-1,TRBJ2-2,few,TRBD2,TGCGCCAGCAGGCCCGGTGCGGGAGCGGGACTTGGTACCGGGGAGCTGTTTTTT,CASRPGAGAGLGTGELFF
TRBV5-6,TRBJ2-3,.,TRBD1,TGTGCCAGCAGTGGGACAGGGGCATTAGATACGCAGTATTTT,CASSGTGALDTQYF
TRBV20-1,TRBJ2-7,few,.,TGCAGTGCTGTTCAGGGGGGGACTAGGGGCTACGAGCAGTACTTC,CSAVQGGTRGYEQYF
TRBV7-2,TRBJ2-3,few,.,TGTGCCAGCACCCCAAGGCCCCTTAGCACAGATACGCAGTATTTT,CASTPRPLSTDTQYF
TRBV12-5,TRBJ1-1,many,.,TGTGCTAGTGGCCCGACAGTGTACACTGAAGCTTTCTTT,CASGPTVYTEAFF
TRBV29-1,TRBJ2-1,many,.,TGCAGCGTTGTACCGGGGCCTAGCTCCTACAATGAGCAGTTCTTC,CSVVPGPSSYNEQFF
TRBV6-1,TRBJ2-3,.,.,TGTGCCAGCGGAGGAGGGGCAGGAACCCTCACAGATACGCAGTATTTT,CASGGGAGTLTDTQYF
TRBV24-1,TRBJ2-7,.,.,TGTGCCACCAGTGATTCTGGGTCCAACGAGCAGTACTTC,CATSDSGSNEQYF
TRBV4-3,TRBJ1-6,many,.,TGCGCCAGCAGCCAAGCTGAGGGTCGAGATTCACCCCTCCACTTT,CASSQAEGRDSPLHF
TRBV5-1,TRBJ2-3,many,TRBD2,TGCGCCAGCAGCTTGGTGGGGACTAGCGGAGGAGATACGCAGTATTTT,CASSLVGTSGGDTQYF
TRBV6-2/TRBV6-3,TRBJ1-6,many,.,TGTGCCAGCAGTTACGACGGGGGCTATAATTCACCCCTCCACTTT,CASSYDGGYNSPLHF
TRBV12-3/TRBV12-4,TRBJ2-3,few,.,TGTGCCAGCAGTTTCGCAGGGCCAGATACGCAGTATTTT,CASSFAGPDTQYF
TRBV14,TRBJ1-6,many,TRBD1,TGTGCCAGCAGCCAGGACAGGGGAAATTCACCCCTCCACTTT,CASSQDRGNSPLHF
TRBV4-3,TRBJ2-1,few,TRBD2,TGCGCCAGCAGCCAAGATAGATATGTCGGGGGGAGCAATGAGCAGTTCTTC,CASSQDRYVGGSNEQFF
TRBV20-1,TRBJ2-1,once,.,TGCAGGGACCTAGGCGATGAGCAGTTCTTC,CRDLGDEQFF
TRBV7-2,TRBJ2-7,few,TRBD2,TGTGCCAGCAGCTTAGTTGGTAGCGGGCTCTCCGGTTTGAAGTACTTC,CASSLVGSGLSGLKYF
TRBV6-7,TRBJ2-3,few,.,TGTGCCAGCAGTTCCAAACCGTTCTATTGCAGGACTAGCACAGATACGCAGTATTTT,CASSSKPFYCRTSTDTQYF
TRBV6-5,TRBJ2-2,.,.,TGTGCCAGCAGTCGAAACACGCCGAGTACCGGGGAGCTGTTTTTT,CASSRNTPSTGELFF
TRBV7-6,TRBJ1-6,many,TRBD1,TGTGCCAGCAGCTTAGCGCCCGTGACAGGGGGCTCACCCCTCCACTTT,CASSLAPVTGGSPLHF
TRBV20-1,TRBJ2-3,many,.,TGCAGTGCTAGAGTTCCAGCGGGTTACACAGATACGCAGTATTTT,CSARVPAGYTDTQYF
TRBV5-1,TRBJ2-7,.,.,TGCGCCAGCAGCTTGCTCCGGGAAGCCTACGAGCAGTACTTC,CASSLLREAYEQYF
TRBV20-1,TRBJ2-3,many,TRBD2,TGCAGCGTACTAGCGGGAGCATCAGATACGCAGTATTTT,CSVLAGASDTQYF
TRBV5-1,TRBJ2-3,medium-sized,TRBD2,TGCGCCAGCAGCTTGGGGGCTTCGGGACTAGCGTCCGATACGCAGTATTTT,CASSLGASGLASDTQYF
TRBV6-1,TRBJ1-3,once,TRBD1,TGTGCCAGCAGTGAACTCACAGGGGCCTACTCTGGAAACACCATATATTTT,CASSELTGAYSGNTIYF
TRBV12-3/TRBV12-4,TRBJ2-3,few,.,TGTGCCAGCAGATCCGGAGCTTTCGATACGCAGTATTTT,CASRSGAFDTQYF
TRBV7-2,TRBJ1-5,few,.,TGTGCCAGCAGCTTCACTGGGGGCGGGGAGCCCCAGCATTTT,CASSFTGGGEPQHF
TRBV5-6,TRBJ1-1,.,.,TGTGCCAGCAGTAGCCTGACTGAGGACAACACTGAAGCTTTCTTT,CASSSLTEDNTEAFF
TRBV29-1,TRBJ1-1,.,TRBD1,TGCAGCGTTGGACAGGGGGGCACTGAAGCTTTCTTT,CSVGQGGTEAFF
TRBV10-3,TRBJ1-6,few,.,TGTGCCATCAGGGGCGGGGCGTCCTATAATTCACCCCTCCACTTT,CAIRGGASYNSPLHF
TRBV28,TRBJ2-5,few,TRBD2,TGTGCCAGCAGTTTAAGTTGGGGGGGACAAGAGACCCAGTACTTC,CASSLSWGGQETQYF
TRBV21-1,TRBJ2-3,many,.,TGTGCCAGCAAACGGACAGGGAAGGGGACAGATACGCAGTATTTT,CASKRTGKGTDTQYF